The 26 T cell receptor beta chains given below trace back to one sample, sequenced in a study of glioma-infiltrating T cells. Amplification of TCR alpha and beta CDR3 regions from RNA used iRepertoire nested multiplex PCR. TCRdb redid the calling of the multiplex PCR reads with MiXCR, one entry per CDR3 protein. The table records approximately 120,000 distinct CDR3 sequences, 20% to 30% of them present only once. The material sequenced was glioma tissue, nonneoplastic brain tissue, or PBMCs (not recorded which). These receptors were collected from a human donor with low-grade glioma or glioblastoma, undergoing nonglioma brain surgery, or in good health (not recorded which).

In its sample, this clonotype was seen many times. The chain recombines TRBV3-1 with TRBJ1-5; D unclear. The CDR3 runs 14 residues. Trimming left V 1 base short and J 0 bases short, with 4 bases between. Germline loops: CDR1 LGHDT, CDR2 YNNKEL (reference sequence). CDR3 loop: CASSQGPSNQPQHF. CDR3 bases: TGTGCCAGCAGCCAAGGACCTAGCAATCAGCCCCAGCATTTT. Full variable domain (outside the CDR3, taken from reference TRBV3-1 and TRBJ1-5): DTAVSQTPKYLVTQMGNDKSIKCEQNLGHDTMYWYKQDSKKFLKIMFSYNNKELIINETVPNRFSPKSPDKAHLNLHINSLELGDSAVYFCASSQGPSNQPQHFGDGTRLSIL.

Ten or more counts support this clonotype. The genes are TRBV4-1 and TRBJ1-2; D remains unclear. Per the germline V gene, CDR1 is MGHRA and CDR2 is YSYEKL. V lost 0 bases, J lost 4 bases, and 6 bases lay in between. CDR3 length: 13 amino acids. CDR3 coding DNA: TGCGCCAGCAGCCAAGAGGCAGCCTATGGCTACACCTTC. Its translation is CASSQEAAYGYTF.

This clonotype has ten or more counts. The chain recombines TRBV19 with TRBJ1-2; D not certain. Germline V gene sequence: CDR1 LNHDA, CDR2 SQIVND (reference sequence). Trimming took off 10 bases at V and 8 bases at J, with 17 bases between the two ends. CDR3 size: 12 residues. The DNA of the CDR3 is TGTGCCACAGAAGGGAGCCTCAGGGGCTACACCTTC. It is translated as CATEGSLRGYTF.

This clonotype has at least ten counts. The chain joins TRBV28 to TRBJ2-7; 11 bases are a match to TRBD2. This CDR3 has 16 residues. V lost 4 bases and J lost 3; bases outside the gene matches: 8. Germline CDR1 MDHEN, CDR2 SYDVKM. CDR3 in amino acids: CASSSSGTSGFYEQYF. In DNA, the CDR3 is TGTGCCAGCAGTTCATCCGGGACTAGCGGTTTCTACGAGCAGTACTTC.

This clonotype was found many times. This chain connects TRBV6-2 or TRBV6-3 to TRBJ1-2, with 10 positions matching TRBD1. The germline CDR1 and CDR2 sequences are MNHEY and SVGEGT. There are 18 residues in the CDR3. J lost 6 bases, V lost 0 bases, and 13 bases had no gene match. The CDR3 coding sequence is TGTGCCAGCAGTTACTCAAGGGACAGGGGTACTCCCCTCGATGGCTACACCTTC. This encodes CASSYSRDRGTPLDGYTF.

The sample holds many counts of this clonotype. The chain links TRBV10-3 to TRBJ2-7; 9 bases match TRBD1. CDR1 and CDR2 (germline): ENHRY, SYGVKD. CDR3 length: 16 amino acids. After removal of 8 bases from V and 1 base from J, the junction contained 12 bases not matched to a gene. The CDR3: CAIADQDRGRSYEQYF. CDR3 coding DNA: TGTGCCATCGCGGACCAGGACAGGGGACGTTCCTACGAGCAGTACTTC.

This clonotype was recorded many times. This chain connects TRBV7-2 to TRBJ1-2; D is perhaps TRBD1 (5 bases). The CDR3 is made up of 13 amino acids. CDR1 SGHTA and CDR2 FQGNSA come from the germline V gene. Trimming took 4 bases from V and 4 from J, leaving 10 bases between them. The CDR3 is CASSSDQGYGYTF. CDR3 DNA sequence: TGTGCCAGCAGCTCCGACCAGGGCTATGGCTACACCTTC.

This clonotype was observed a handful of times. V gene TRBV20-1 combines with J gene TRBJ1-3, with D possibly matching TRBD1 (6 bases). CDR1 and CDR2 from the germline V gene are DFQATT and SNEGSKA (reference sequence). This CDR3 is built from 14 residues. V shed 2 bases and J shed 5 bases, with 13 bases lying between them. The chain's CDR3 is CSARRQGFRNTIYF. DNA of the CDR3: TGCAGTGCTAGACGGCAGGGGTTCAGAAACACCATATATTTT.

This clonotype was counted at least ten times. The V gene is TRBV29-1, the J gene TRBJ1-1; no reliable D call. The germline V and J ends were trimmed by 5 bases and 1 base, with 5 bases remaining between them. Germline values: CDR1 SQVTM, CDR2 ANQGSEA. The length of the CDR3 is 11 residues. CDR3 bases: TGCAGCGTTTCAGAGAACACTGAAGCTTTCTTT. Residues: CSVSENTEAFF. Supplemented by reference TRBV29-1 and TRBJ1-1, the full variable domain reads SAVISQKPSRDICQRGTSLTIQCQVDSQVTMMFWYRQQPGQSLTLIATANQGSEATYESGFVIDKFPISRPNLTFSTLTVSNMSPEDSSIYLCSVSENTEAFFGQGTRLTVV.

This clonotype was recorded at least ten times. The chain combines TRBV6-1 with TRBJ1-5; 7 bases are a match to TRBD1. V dropped 6 bases and J dropped 4; count of bases not matched to a gene: 6. The length of the CDR3 is 14 residues. Germline-derived CDR1 and CDR2 are MNHNS and SASEGT. The DNA for the CDR3 is TGTGCCAGCAGCTTCGACAGGGTAAATCAGCCCCAGCATTTT. This sequence encodes CASSFDRVNQPQHF.

This clonotype was observed a handful of times. A much larger clone lies one base from this, so it may be a read error. As DNA, the CDR3 is TGTGCCATCAGCTTGGCGACTAGCGGTCGAGGCGAGCAGTACTTC. Translating gives CAISLATSGRGEQYF. The V call is TRBV7-2, the J call TRBJ2-7; 9 bases fit TRBD2. This CDR3 comprises 15 residues. Germline CDR1 reads SGHTA; CDR2 reads FQGNSA.

The rearrangement joins TRBV7-9 to TRBJ1-5, with 9 bases that match TRBD1. CDR3 length equals 16 residues. Trimming took 1 base from V and 5 from J; bases not matched to a gene: 6. The germline V gene has CDR1 SEHNR and CDR2 FQNEAQ (reference sequence). The CDR3 here is CASSLDGTGFYQPQHF. The CDR3 bases are TGTGCCAGCAGCTTAGACGGGACAGGGTTCTATCAGCCCCAGCATTTT.

Many counts were recorded for this clonotype. The CDR3 sequence: CASSLDRGLAPNEQFF. DNA for the CDR3: TGTGCCAGCAGCTTAGATAGGGGACTAGCGCCTAATGAGCAGTTCTTC. This chain joins TRBV11-1 and TRBJ2-1; 10 bases align to TRBD2. With V trimmed by 1 base and J by 7 bases, 7 bases remained unmatched. The CDR3 has 16 residues. Germline CDR1 and CDR2: SGHAT and FQDESV (reference sequence).

This clonotype was counted only a few times. V usage is TRBV11-1 and J usage is TRBJ2-7; 7 bases line up with TRBD1. Looked up from germline, CDR1 is SGHAT and CDR2 is FQDESV (reference sequence). CDR3 size: 15 residues. The trim removed 5 bases at V and 3 bases at J, leaving 10 bases unmatched. In DNA form, the CDR3 reads TGTGCCAGCAGCCCTGACAGGGTCACCATCTACGAGCAGTACTTC. It encodes CASSPDRVTIYEQYF.

This clonotype was picked up many times. The rearrangement joins TRBV12-3 or TRBV12-4 to TRBJ2-5; the D gene is possibly TRBD2 (6 bases). V lost 7 bases to trimming and J lost 2 bases, with 8 bases between them. CDR3 length equals 12 residues. The CDR3 DNA reads as TGTGCCAGCATGGAGGGGCAAGAGACCCAGTACTTC. It translates to CASMEGQETQYF.

V usage is TRBV6-2 or TRBV6-3 and J usage is TRBJ2-5; D is unresolved. The CDR3 length is 16 residues. Trimming pared 6 bases from V and 1 base from J, leaving 18 bases between. The germline CDR1 and CDR2 sequences are MNHEY and SVGEGT. The CDR3, as DNA: TGTGCCAGCAGGAACATAGAAGGGATTACCCAAGAGACCCAGTACTTC. Protein: CASRNIEGITQETQYF.

This clonotype has ten or more counts. The CDR3 here is CASSPLAGDEQYF. CDR3 DNA: TGTGCCAGCTCACCACTAGCGGGGGACGAGCAGTACTTC. The rearrangement links TRBV18 to TRBJ2-7; 9 nucleotides agree with TRBD2. The J segment lost 5 bases and the V segment lost 1 base, leaving 0 bases of the junction unmatched. Germline V gene data show CDR1 as KGHSH and CDR2 as LQKENI. The CDR3 spans 13 residues.

This clonotype was seen more than once but under ten times. This clone may be a read error of a much larger clone one base away. The chain links TRBV20-1 to TRBJ2-7; D ambiguous. The CDR3 is made up of 11 amino acids. The germline V gene has CDR1 DFQATT and CDR2 SNEGSKA (reference sequence). Trimming took off 6 bases at V and 3 bases at J, with 9 bases between the two ends. The CDR3 loop reads CSAGDNYEQYF. In DNA form, the CDR3 reads TGCAGTGCGGGCGATAACTACGAGCAGTACTTC.

V is TRBV6-2 or TRBV6-3 and J is TRBJ2-1, with 12 bases fitting TRBD2. The germline gives CDR1 MNHEY, CDR2 SVGEGT. The CDR3 has 15 amino acids. The trim removed 7 bases at V and 7 bases at J, leaving 8 bases unmatched. CDR3 loop: CASKTSGGQFNEQFF. The CDR3 DNA sequence: TGTGCCAGCAAGACTAGCGGGGGCCAGTTTAATGAGCAGTTCTTC.

Remarks on this clonotype: This sequence may be a read error, since a much larger clone differs from it by one base. This CDR3 reads CSAESGHGTGTQYF. CDR3 in DNA: TGCAGCGCAGAATCGGGGCACGGCACAGGTACGCAGTATTTT. V and J are TRBV29-1 and TRBJ2-3, with D perhaps assigned TRBD1 or TRBD2 (5 bases each). The CDR3 covers 14 residues. From germline, CDR1 is SQVTM and CDR2 ANQGSEA.

This clonotype came up many times. The rearrangement joins TRBV12-3 or TRBV12-4 to TRBJ1-5; TRBD1 might be the D (5 bases). This CDR3 is built from 15 residues. Trimming left V 0 bases short and J 6 bases short, with 12 bases between. The CDR3 region is CASSLARRAGQPQHF. Written as DNA, the CDR3 is TGTGCCAGCAGTTTAGCGCGCAGGGCGGGTCAGCCCCAGCATTTT.

Many counts were recorded for this clonotype. J is TRBJ2-7 and V is TRBV6-2 or TRBV6-3, with TRBD1 matching 7 bases. The V gene end was trimmed by 0 bases and the J gene end by 4 bases; junction bases not matched to a gene: 0. The germline V gene encodes CDR1 MNHEY and CDR2 SVGEGT. CDR3 length: 13 residues. CDR3 region: CASSYSDRYEQYF. The CDR3 region has the DNA TGTGCCAGCAGTTACTCGGACAGGTACGAGCAGTACTTC.

To note about this clonotype: Since no conserved phenylalanine or tryptophan closes the CDR3, a read error is the likely cause. The chain joins TRBV7-2 to TRBJ2-5; 12 bases agree with TRBD2. CDR1 and CDR2 (germline): SGHTA, FQGNSA. The V segment lost 5 bases and the J segment 5 bases; nucleotides outside the gene matches: 6. The CDR3 extends over 15 amino acids. CDR3 bases: TGTGCCAGCAGCCAAGGACTAGCGGGGTTGGAGACCCAGTACCTC. Translation gives CASSQGLAGLETQYL.

This clonotype has a count of ten or more. The chain couples TRBV28 to TRBJ2-5; 11 bases align to TRBD2. V shed 2 bases, J shed 2 bases, and the junction held 7 bases outside the gene matches. Germline V CDR1 and CDR2: MDHEN, SYDVKM. The CDR3 length is 17 residues. CDR3 sequence: CASSLPMTSGDQETQYF. Here the CDR3 DNA reads TGTGCCAGCAGTTTACCCATGACTAGCGGGGATCAAGAGACCCAGTACTTC.

This clonotype was detected ten times or more. This chain uses TRBV4-1 with TRBJ2-3, with TRBD2 matching 11 bases. The CDR3 is 16 amino acids. Trimming took 3 bases from V and 1 from J; bases not matched to a gene: 3. The germline gives CDR1 MGHRA, CDR2 YSYEKL. The CDR3 loop reads CASSHTSGRGTDTQYF. The CDR3 DNA reads as TGCGCCAGCAGCCATACTAGCGGGAGAGGCACAGATACGCAGTATTTT.

V usage is TRBV5-1 and J usage is TRBJ2-7; 9 bases are shared with TRBD1. Germline assignment: CDR1 SGHRS and CDR2 YFSETQ. V shed 4 bases and J 6 bases; nucleotides not matched to a gene: 11. The CDR3 covers 15 residues. CDR3 sequence (DNA): TGCGCCAGCAGCCCCGGGACAGGGAGACCCGGCGAGCAGTACTTC. Protein sequence: CASSPGTGRPGEQYF.